This is a list of T cell receptor beta chains from one sample in a study of blood T cell repertoires in COVID-19. Here immunoSEQ multiplex PCR was the method, and the copy in TCRdb shows in-frame clones only, minus some. The table has around 320,000 clones, about nine tenths seen once. Sequenced sample: peripheral blood. The source is a young man with active or convalescent COVID-19. CDR3s include the opening cysteine and the closing phenylalanine or tryptophan. Each record gives: clone size, D gene, J gene, V gene, CDR3 protein, CDR3 DNA. The D gene is left open where the match is weak. Expanded clones are given a class, and other clones once, few, many or no size at all.

size: NA; D: NA; J: TRBJ1-1; V: TRBV5-8; CDR3: CASRDSTVTLNTEAFF; DNA: TGTGCCAGCAGGGATTCGACAGTCACCCTGAACACTGAAGCTTTCTTT
size: NA; D: TRBD2; J: TRBJ2-3; V: TRBV5-1; CDR3: CASSSEWGGGDTQYF; DNA: TGCGCCAGCAGCTCAGAGTGGGGGGGAGGAGATACGCAGTATTTT
size: medium-sized; D: NA; J: TRBJ1-5; V: TRBV6-4; CDR3: CASATDSNQPQHF; DNA: TGTGCCAGCGCGACAGATAGCAATCAGCCCCAGCATTTT
size: NA; D: TRBD2; J: TRBJ2-1; V: TRBV19; CDR3: CASSITSGRLNEQFF; DNA: TGTGCCAGTAGTATTACCAGCGGGAGACTGAATGAGCAGTTCTTC
size: NA; D: NA; J: TRBJ1-5; V: TRBV27; CDR3: CASSLVWGGQPQHF; DNA: TGTGCCAGCAGTTTAGTGTGGGGCGGTCAGCCCCAGCATTTT
size: NA; D: TRBD1; J: TRBJ1-4; V: TRBV18; CDR3: CASSPFRTGRDEKLFF; DNA: TGTGCCAGCTCACCATTCCGGACAGGCCGAGATGAAAAACTGTTTTTT
size: few; D: TRBD2; J: TRBJ2-2; V: TRBV7-2; CDR3: CASSLVSSGATNTGELFF; DNA: TGTGCCAGCAGCTTAGTGTCTAGCGGTGCCACGAACACCGGGGAGCTGTTTTTT
size: NA; D: NA; J: TRBJ1-5; V: TRBV5-5; CDR3: CASSFQGNQPQHF; DNA: TGTGCCAGCAGCTTTCAGGGAAATCAGCCCCAGCATTTT
size: few; D: TRBD1; J: TRBJ1-4; V: TRBV5-1; CDR3: CASSRYTRGQGGEKLFF; DNA: TGCGCCAGCAGCCGGTACACAAGGGGACAGGGAGGCGAAAAACTGTTTTTT
size: NA; D: TRBD1; J: TRBJ2-2; V: TRBV7-2; CDR3: CAGNRGTGELFF; DNA: TGTGCCGGAAACAGGGGAACCGGGGAGCTGTTTTTT
size: NA; D: TRBD1; J: TRBJ2-7; V: TRBV10-3; CDR3: CATAGTGANEQYF; DNA: TGTGCCACCGCTGGGACAGGTGCTAACGAGCAGTACTTC
size: NA; D: NA; J: TRBJ2-5; V: TRBV3-1/TRBV3-2; CDR3: CASSQGYYVWKGNQETQYF; DNA: TGTGCCAGCAGCCAAGGATATTATGTTTGGAAGGGGAACCAAGAGACCCAGTACTTC
size: NA; D: NA; J: TRBJ2-7; V: TRBV27; CDR3: CASSSSGAAYEQYF; DNA: TGTGCCAGCAGCTCTAGTGGGGCAGCCTACGAGCAGTACTTC
size: NA; D: NA; J: TRBJ1-2; V: TRBV5-1; CDR3: CASSPAGASYGYTF; DNA: TGCGCCAGCAGCCCCGCGGGGGCGAGCTATGGCTACACCTTC
size: NA; D: NA; J: TRBJ1-3; V: TRBV5-4; CDR3: CASSDARNSGNTIYF; DNA: TGTGCCAGCAGCGACGCAAGGAACAGCGGAAACACCATATATTTT
size: NA; D: NA; J: TRBJ2-4; V: TRBV18; CDR3: CASSPPGGHTPKNIQYF; DNA: TGTGCCAGCTCACCACCCGGGGGGCATACACCCAAAAACATTCAGTACTTC
size: NA; D: NA; J: TRBJ2-7; V: TRBV7-9; CDR3: CASSSGSTYEQYF; DNA: TGTGCCAGCAGCTCGGGTAGTACCTACGAGCAGTACTTC
size: NA; D: TRBD1; J: TRBJ2-7; V: TRBV7-2; CDR3: CASSLNRGLEQYF; DNA: TGTGCCAGCAGCTTGAACAGGGGGCTCGAGCAGTACTTC
size: NA; D: TRBD1; J: TRBJ1-3; V: TRBV25-1; CDR3: CASSEPGGTGNTIYF; DNA: TGTGCCAGCAGTGAACCAGGGGGCACTGGAAACACCATATATTTT
size: NA; D: TRBD2; J: TRBJ2-3; V: TRBV10-1; CDR3: CASSGTSGSRDTQYF; DNA: TGCGCCAGCAGTGGTACTAGCGGGAGTAGAGATACGCAGTATTTT
size: NA; D: NA; J: TRBJ2-1; V: TRBV5-4; CDR3: CASSLDTGGLYNEQFF; DNA: TGTGCCAGCAGCTTGGATACCGGCGGACTCTACAATGAGCAGTTCTTC
size: NA; D: TRBD1; J: TRBJ1-1; V: TRBV4-1; CDR3: CASSQDIGTGNTEAFF; DNA: TGCGCCAGCAGCCAAGACATTGGGACAGGGAACACTGAAGCTTTCTTT
size: NA; D: NA; J: TRBJ2-7; V: TRBV19; CDR3: CASSMKGGAPHRYEQYF; DNA: TGTGCCAGTAGTATGAAGGGGGGGGCTCCTCATCGCTACGAGCAGTACTTC
size: NA; D: TRBD2; J: TRBJ2-1; V: TRBV5-4; CDR3: CASSLGTSVDEQFF; DNA: TGTGCCAGCAGCTTGGGGACTAGCGTAGATGAGCAGTTCTTC
size: once; D: TRBD2; J: TRBJ2-7; V: TRBV27; CDR3: CASSSSGSTLYEQYF; DNA: TGTGCCAGCAGCTCTAGCGGGAGCACTCTCTACGAGCAGTACTTC
size: NA; D: NA; J: TRBJ1-6; V: TRBV9; CDR3: CASSGSPVTNSPLHF; DNA: TGTGCCAGCAGCGGGTCCCCAGTCACTAATTCACCCCTCCACTTT